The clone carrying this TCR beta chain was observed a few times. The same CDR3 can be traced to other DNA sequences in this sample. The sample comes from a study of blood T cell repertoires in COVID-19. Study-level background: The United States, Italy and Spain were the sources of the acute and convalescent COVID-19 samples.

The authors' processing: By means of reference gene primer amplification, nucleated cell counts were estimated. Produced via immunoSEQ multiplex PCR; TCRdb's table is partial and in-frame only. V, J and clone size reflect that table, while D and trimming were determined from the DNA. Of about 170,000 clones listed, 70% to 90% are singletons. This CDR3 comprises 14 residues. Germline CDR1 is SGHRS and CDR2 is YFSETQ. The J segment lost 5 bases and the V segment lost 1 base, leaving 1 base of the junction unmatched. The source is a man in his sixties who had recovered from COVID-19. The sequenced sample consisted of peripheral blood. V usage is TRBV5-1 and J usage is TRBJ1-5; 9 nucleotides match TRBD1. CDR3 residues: CASSLTGGDQPQHF. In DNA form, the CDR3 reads TGCGCCAGCAGCTTGACAGGGGGCGATCAGCCCCAGCATTTT.